This T cell receptor (beta chain) was found in a study of blood T cell repertoires in COVID-19 (dated by TCRdb to about 2020). Looking at the study overall: Collaborator samples came from the United States, Italy and Spain and covered acute and convalescent phases of COVID-19. The prospective study material was composed of cDNA or gDNA derived from T cells, B-cell-depleted T cells, or PBMCs. Subjects who had been exposed to COVID-19, were actively infected with it, or had recovered from it provided the deeply sampled blood TCRbeta repertoires that made up the dataset. The repertoires were made available in a free public database intended to serve as a resource for research on the immune response to SARS-CoV-2. Samples came from the ongoing ImmuneRACE study (first 160 participants) plus 1,254 subjects from 6 global collaborators. A de-identified subject ID, COVID-19 status, age in years and sex were almost always included in the sample metadata. Where HLA class I and class II types were available, the types were taken from metadata supplied by the sample provider, not from assay-based typing.

Collaborating institutions collected whole blood in K2EDTA tubes following their own protocols. Collaborator samples were shipped for TCRbeta analysis as frozen whole blood, isolated PBMCs, or DNA extracted from either sample type. Comments on this clone: Its antigen is not yet known. No base-level quality is on record; no much larger clone is a single base apart.

Study-wide conclusions, independent of this receptor: How much clinical and demographic metadata was included differed by source and by participant, and the metadata was provided uncurated.

TCRbeta CDR3 regions were amplified from genomic DNA using the immunoSEQ Assay, a bias-controlled multiplex PCR. The original methods were these. The number of nucleated cells in each sample was estimated from the amplification of reference gene primers within the assay. To quantify the absolute abundance of each unique TCRbeta CDR3 rearrangement, sequence reads were collapsed and filtered. For each sample, productive Simpson clonality was calculated as the square root of Simpson's diversity index over productive rearrangements. TCRdb holds this immuneACCESS table with in-frame rearrangements only. Some clones are missing; in checked studies, unresolved V genes explain under half, and the rest has no known cause. That table gives V, J and clone size, and the DNA gave D and trimming. Recorded for this sample are 150,000 to 180,000 clones; about 73% of them occurred a single time. Roughly 1.7% of the sample rests with the top ten.

The junction shows trimming of 3 bases on V and 8 bases on J, and the gene matches do not reach 2 bases of it. In the germline V gene, CDR1 corresponds to MNHNS and CDR2 to SASEGT. The cysteine opens and the phenylalanine closes a CDR3 of 14 amino acids. Only CDR3 DNA remains: 42 bases, in frame from the first base. The source of this sequence is an elderly man with acute or convalescent COVID-19. Sequenced input: peripheral blood. The rearranged chain carries TRBV6-1 and TRBJ1-6; TRBD1 lines up with 9 middle nucleotides. The CDR3 in this case is CASSERTGDSPLHF. The DNA sequence is TGTGCCAGCAGTGAGAGGACAGGGGATTCACCCCTCCACTTT.